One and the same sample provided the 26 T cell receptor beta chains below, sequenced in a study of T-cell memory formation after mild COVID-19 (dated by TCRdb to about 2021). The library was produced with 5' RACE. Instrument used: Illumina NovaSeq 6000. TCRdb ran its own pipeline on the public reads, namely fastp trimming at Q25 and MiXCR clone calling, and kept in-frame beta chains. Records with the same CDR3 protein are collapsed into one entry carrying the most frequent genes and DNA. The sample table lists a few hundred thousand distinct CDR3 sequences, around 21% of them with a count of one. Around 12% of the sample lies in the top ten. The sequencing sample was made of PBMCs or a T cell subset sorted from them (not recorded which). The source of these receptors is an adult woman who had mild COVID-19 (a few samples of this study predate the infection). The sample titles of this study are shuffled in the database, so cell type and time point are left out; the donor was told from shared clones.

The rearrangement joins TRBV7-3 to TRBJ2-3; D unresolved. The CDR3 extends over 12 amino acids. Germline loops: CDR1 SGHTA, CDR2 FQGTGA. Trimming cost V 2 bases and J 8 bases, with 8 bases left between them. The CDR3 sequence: CASSLDSGTQYF. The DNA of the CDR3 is TGTGCCAGCAGCTTAGATTCGGGTACGCAGTATTTT.

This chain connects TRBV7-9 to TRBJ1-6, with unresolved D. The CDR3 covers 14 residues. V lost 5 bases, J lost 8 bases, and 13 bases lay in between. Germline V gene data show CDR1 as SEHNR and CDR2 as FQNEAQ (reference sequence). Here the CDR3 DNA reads TGTGCCAGCAGCCCGGACCTAAGAGATTCACCCCTCCACTTT. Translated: CASSPDLRDSPLHF.

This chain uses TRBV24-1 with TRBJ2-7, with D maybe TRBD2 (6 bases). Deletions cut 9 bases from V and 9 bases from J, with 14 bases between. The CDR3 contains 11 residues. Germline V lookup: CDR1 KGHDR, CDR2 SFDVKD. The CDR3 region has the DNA TGTGCCACCGCCTCGGGGGAACGGCAGTACTTC. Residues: CATASGERQYF.

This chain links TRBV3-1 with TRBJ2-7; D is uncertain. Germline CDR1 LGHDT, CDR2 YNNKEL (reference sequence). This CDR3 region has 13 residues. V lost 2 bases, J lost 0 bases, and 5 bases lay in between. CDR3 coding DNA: TGTGCCAGCAGCCAACCAAGCTCCTACGAGCAGTACTTC. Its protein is CASSQPSSYEQYF.

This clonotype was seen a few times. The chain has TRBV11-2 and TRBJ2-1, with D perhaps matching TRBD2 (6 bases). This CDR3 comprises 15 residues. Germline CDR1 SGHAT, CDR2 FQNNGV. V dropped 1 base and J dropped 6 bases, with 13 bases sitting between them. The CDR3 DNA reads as TGTGCCAGCAGCTTAGTTGGCGCGGGGACCAATGAGCAGTTCTTC. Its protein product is CASSLVGAGTNEQFF.

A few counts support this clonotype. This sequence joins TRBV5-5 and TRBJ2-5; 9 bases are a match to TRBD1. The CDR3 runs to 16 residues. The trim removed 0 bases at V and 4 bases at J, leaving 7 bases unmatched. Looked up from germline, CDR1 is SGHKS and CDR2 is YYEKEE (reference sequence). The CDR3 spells CASSLVGTGTVETQYF. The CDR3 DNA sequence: TGTGCCAGCAGCTTGGTTGGGACAGGGACGGTAGAGACCCAGTACTTC.

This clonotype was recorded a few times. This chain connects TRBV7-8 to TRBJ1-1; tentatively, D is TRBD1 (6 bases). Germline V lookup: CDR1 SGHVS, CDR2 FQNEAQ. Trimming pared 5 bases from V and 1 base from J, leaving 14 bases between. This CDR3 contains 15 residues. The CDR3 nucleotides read TGTGCCAGCAGCGCATACAGGGTGAAGAACACTGAAGCTTTCTTT. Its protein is CASSAYRVKNTEAFF. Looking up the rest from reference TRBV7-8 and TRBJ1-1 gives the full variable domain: GAGVSQSPRYKVAKRGQDVALRCDPISGHVSLFWYQQALGQGPEFLTYFQNEAQLDKSGLPSDRFFAERPEGSVSTLKIQRTQQEDSAVYLCASSAYRVKNTEAFFGQGTRLTVV.

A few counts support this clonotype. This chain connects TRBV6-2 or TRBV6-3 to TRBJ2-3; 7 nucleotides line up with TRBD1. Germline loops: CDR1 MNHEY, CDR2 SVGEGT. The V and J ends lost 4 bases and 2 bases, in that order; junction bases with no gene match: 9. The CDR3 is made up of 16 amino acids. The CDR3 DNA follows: TGTGCCAGCAGTTCTGCCCGGGACAGACTCACAGATACGCAGTATTTT. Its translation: CASSSARDRLTDTQYF.

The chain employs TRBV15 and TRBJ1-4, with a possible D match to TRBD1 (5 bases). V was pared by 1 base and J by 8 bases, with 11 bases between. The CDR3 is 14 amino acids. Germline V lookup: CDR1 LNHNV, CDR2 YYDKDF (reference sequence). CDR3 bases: TGTGCCACCAGCAGAGTGGGGCAAGAGGAAAAACTGTTTTTT. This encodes CATSRVGQEEKLFF.

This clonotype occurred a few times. CDR3 nucleotides: TGCGCCAGCAGCTCCCCGCCCGGGCGGGGGCCTAGCACAGATACGCAGTATTTT. Its protein is CASSSPPGRGPSTDTQYF. The gene calls are TRBV5-1 and TRBJ2-3, with D possibly TRBD2 on 7 matching bases. This CDR3 spans 18 amino acids. Trimming left V 3 bases short and J 0 bases short, with 20 bases between. Germline V gene sequence: CDR1 SGHRS, CDR2 YFSETQ. Using reference TRBV5-1 and TRBJ2-3 for the parts outside the CDR3, the full variable domain is KAGVTQTPRYLIKTRGQQVTLSCSPISGHRSVSWYQQTPGQGLQFLFEYFSETQRNKGNFPGRFSGRQFSNSRSEMNVSTLELGDSALYLCASSSPPGRGPSTDTQYFGPGTRLTVL.

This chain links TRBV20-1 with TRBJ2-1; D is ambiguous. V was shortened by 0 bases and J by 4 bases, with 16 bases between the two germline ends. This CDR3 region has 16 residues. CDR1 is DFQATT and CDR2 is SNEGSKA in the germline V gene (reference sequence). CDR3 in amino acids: CSARDLERSEYNEQFF. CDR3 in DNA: TGCAGTGCTAGAGATCTTGAGAGATCCGAATACAATGAGCAGTTCTTC.

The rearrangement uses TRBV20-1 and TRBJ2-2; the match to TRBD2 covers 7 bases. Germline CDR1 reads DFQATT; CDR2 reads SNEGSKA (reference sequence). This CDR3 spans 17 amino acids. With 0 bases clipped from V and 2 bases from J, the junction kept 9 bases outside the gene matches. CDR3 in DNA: TGCAGTGCTAGAGACTCCATAGGGAGGGGTAACACCGGGGAGCTGTTTTTT. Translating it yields CSARDSIGRGNTGELFF.

CDR3: CASSSSRLVSGNTIYF. The DNA of the CDR3 is TGCGCCAGCAGCTCGTCCAGGCTAGTCTCTGGAAACACCATATATTTT. The gene calls are TRBV5-1 and TRBJ1-3; no clear D. CDR3 size: 16 residues. Germline CDR1 reads SGHRS; CDR2 reads YFSETQ. V lost 3 bases and J 0 bases, leaving 13 bases between the germline ends.

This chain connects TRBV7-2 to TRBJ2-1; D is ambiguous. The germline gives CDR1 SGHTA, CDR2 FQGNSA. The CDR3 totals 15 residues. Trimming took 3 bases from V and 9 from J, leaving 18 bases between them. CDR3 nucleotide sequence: TGTGCCAGCAGCTTTTGGGTAACTCGAGGCGGTGAGCAGTTCTTC. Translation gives CASSFWVTRGGEQFF.

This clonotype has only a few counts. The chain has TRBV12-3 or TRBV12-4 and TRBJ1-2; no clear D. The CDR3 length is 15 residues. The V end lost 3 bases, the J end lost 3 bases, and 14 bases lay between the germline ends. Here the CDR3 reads CASSFPGFSDYGYTF. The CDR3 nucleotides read TGTGCCAGCAGTTTTCCGGGGTTCTCCGACTATGGCTACACCTTC.

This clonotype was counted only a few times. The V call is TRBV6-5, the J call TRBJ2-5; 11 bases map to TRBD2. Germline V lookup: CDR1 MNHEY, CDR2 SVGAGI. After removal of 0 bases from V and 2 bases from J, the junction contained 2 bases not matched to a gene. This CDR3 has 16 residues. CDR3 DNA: TGTGCCAGCAGTTACTCGGGGACTAGCGGTCAAGAGACCCAGTACTTC. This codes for CASSYSGTSGQETQYF.

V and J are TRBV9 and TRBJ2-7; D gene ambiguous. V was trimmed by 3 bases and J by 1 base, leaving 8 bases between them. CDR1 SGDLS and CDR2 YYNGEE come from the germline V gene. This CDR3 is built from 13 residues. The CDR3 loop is CASSGTDSYEQYF. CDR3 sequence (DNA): TGTGCCAGCAGCGGGACGGATTCCTACGAGCAGTACTTC.

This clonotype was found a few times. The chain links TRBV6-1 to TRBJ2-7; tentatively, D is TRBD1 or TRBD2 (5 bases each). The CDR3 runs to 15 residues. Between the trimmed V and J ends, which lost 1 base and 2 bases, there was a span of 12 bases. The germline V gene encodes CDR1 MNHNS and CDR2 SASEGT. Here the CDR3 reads CASSEGGSVAYEQYF. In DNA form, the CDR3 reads TGTGCCAGCAGTGAAGGGGGGAGTGTCGCCTACGAGCAGTACTTC.

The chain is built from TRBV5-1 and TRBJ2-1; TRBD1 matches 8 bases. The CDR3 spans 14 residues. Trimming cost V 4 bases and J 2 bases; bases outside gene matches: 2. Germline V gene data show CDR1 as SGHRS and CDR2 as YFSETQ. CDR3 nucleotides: TGCGCCAGCAGCGCGGGACAGGCCTACAATGAGCAGTTCTTC. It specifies CASSAGQAYNEQFF.

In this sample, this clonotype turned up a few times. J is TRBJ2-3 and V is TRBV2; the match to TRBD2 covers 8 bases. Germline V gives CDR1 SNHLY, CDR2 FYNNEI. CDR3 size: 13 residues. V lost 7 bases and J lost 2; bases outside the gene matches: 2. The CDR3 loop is CASKRETTDTQYF. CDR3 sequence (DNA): TGTGCCAGCAAGCGGGAGACCACAGATACGCAGTATTTT.

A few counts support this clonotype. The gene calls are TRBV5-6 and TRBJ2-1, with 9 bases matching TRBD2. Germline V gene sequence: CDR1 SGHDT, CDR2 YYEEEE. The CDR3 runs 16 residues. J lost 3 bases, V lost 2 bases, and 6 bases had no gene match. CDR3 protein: CASSFDSGRSYNEQFF. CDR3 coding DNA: TGTGCCAGCAGCTTCGATAGCGGGAGAAGCTACAATGAGCAGTTCTTC.

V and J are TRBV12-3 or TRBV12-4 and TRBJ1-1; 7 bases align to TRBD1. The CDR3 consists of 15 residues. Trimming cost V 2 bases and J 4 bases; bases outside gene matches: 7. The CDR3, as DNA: TGTGCCAGCAGTTTAACCCAGGGGGGTGGCACTGAAGCTTTCTTT. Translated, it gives CASSLTQGGGTEAFF.

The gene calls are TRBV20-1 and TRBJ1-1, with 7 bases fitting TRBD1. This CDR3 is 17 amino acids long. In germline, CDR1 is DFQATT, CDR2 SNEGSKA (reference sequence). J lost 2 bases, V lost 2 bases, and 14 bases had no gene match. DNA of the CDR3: TGCAGTGCTAGAAGTGTCTGGCAGGGGGTAGGAAACACTGAAGCTTTCTTT. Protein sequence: CSARSVWQGVGNTEAFF.

The CDR3 is CASSVGGSGSSYEQYF. CDR3 sequence (DNA): TGTGCCAGCAGCGTAGGTGGTAGCGGGAGCTCCTACGAGCAGTACTTC. The V gene is TRBV9, the J gene TRBJ2-7; the match to TRBD2 covers 9 bases. The CDR3 has 16 amino acids. Per germline, CDR1 SGDLS and CDR2 YYNGEE. Trimming cost V 0 bases and J 0 bases; bases outside gene matches: 4.

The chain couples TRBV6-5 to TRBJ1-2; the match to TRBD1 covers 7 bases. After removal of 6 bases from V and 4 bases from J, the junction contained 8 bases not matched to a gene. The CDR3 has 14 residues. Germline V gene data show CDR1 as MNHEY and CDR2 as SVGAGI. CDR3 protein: CASRGTGQLYGYTF. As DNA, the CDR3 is TGTGCCAGCAGGGGAACGGGACAGCTCTATGGCTACACCTTC.

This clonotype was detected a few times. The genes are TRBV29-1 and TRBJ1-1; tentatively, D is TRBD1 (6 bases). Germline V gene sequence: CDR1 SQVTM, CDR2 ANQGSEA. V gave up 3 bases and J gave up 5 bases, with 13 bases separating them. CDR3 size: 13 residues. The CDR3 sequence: CSVERTVGTEAFF. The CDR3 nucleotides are TGCAGCGTTGAGAGGACAGTGGGGACTGAAGCTTTCTTT.